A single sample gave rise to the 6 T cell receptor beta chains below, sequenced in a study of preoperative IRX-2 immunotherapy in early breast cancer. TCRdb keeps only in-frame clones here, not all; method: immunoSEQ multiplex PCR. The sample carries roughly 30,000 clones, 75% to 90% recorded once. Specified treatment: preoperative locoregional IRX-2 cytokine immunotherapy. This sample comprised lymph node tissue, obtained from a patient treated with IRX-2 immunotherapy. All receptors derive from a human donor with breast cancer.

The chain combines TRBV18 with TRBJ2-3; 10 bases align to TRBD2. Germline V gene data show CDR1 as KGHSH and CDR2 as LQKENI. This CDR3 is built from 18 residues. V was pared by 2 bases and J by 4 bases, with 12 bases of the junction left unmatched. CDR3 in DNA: TGTGCCAGCTCACCAGAAGTCCAACTAGCGGGGATAGCAGATACGCAGTATTTT. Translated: CASSPEVQLAGIADTQYF.

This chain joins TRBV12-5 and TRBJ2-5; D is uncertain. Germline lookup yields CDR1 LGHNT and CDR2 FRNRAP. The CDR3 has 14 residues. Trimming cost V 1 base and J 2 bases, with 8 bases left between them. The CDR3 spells CASGLGESQETQYF. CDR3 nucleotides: TGTGCTAGTGGTTTGGGGGAATCACAAGAGACCCAGTACTTC.

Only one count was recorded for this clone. CDR3 sequence reads: CASRVGSDTQYF. The CDR3 coding sequence is TGTGCCAGCAGGGTCGGCTCCGATACGCAGTATTTT. V gene TRBV6-8 combines with J gene TRBJ2-3; D remains ambiguous. The CDR3 consists of 12 residues. V was pared by 6 bases and J by 6 bases, with 10 bases between. From germline, CDR1 is MNHGY and CDR2 SAAAGT.

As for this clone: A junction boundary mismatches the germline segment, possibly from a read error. CDR3 region: CSVEVLMVPEAFF. CDR3 DNA sequence: TGCAGCGTCGAAGTCCTAATGGTGCCAGAAGCTTTCTTT. The chain carries TRBV29-1 and TRBJ1-1; D gene uncertain. The V gene's germline CDR1 is SQVTM and CDR2 ANQGSEA. CDR3 size: 13 residues.

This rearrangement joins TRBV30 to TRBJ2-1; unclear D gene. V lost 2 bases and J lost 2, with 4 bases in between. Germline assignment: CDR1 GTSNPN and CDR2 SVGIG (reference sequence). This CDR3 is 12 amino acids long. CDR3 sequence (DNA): TGTGCCTGGAGTACCACCTACAATGAGCAGTTCTTC. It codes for CAWSTTYNEQFF.

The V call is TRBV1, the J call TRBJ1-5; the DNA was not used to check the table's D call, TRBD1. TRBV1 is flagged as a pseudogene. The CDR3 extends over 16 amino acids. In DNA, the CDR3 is TGCGCCAGCAGCCAAATGGACAGGGTGGGCAATCAGCCCCAGCATTTT. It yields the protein CASSQMDRVGNQPQHF.